A single sample gave rise to the 32 T cell receptor beta chains below, sequenced in a study of blood T cell repertoires in COVID-19. Generated by immunoSEQ multiplex PCR, the TCRdb table keeps only in-frame clones and is missing some. The sample lists over 60,000 clones; roughly 86% were seen once. Material: peripheral blood. All receptors come from a woman aged 60-70 years with acute or convalescent COVID-19.

The chain uses TRBV7-9 and TRBJ2-7, with 12 nucleotides matching TRBD1. CDR3 length: 16 residues. With 5 bases clipped from V and 2 bases from J, the junction kept 7 bases outside the gene matches. The germline V gene encodes CDR1 SEHNR and CDR2 FQNEAQ (reference sequence). CDR3: CASSPVGTGGAYEQYF. For the CDR3, the DNA is TGTGCCAGCAGCCCTGTGGGGACAGGGGGCGCCTACGAGCAGTACTTC.

The chain employs TRBV18 and TRBJ2-2; TRBD2 agrees at 7 bases. This CDR3 has 16 residues. The V gene end was trimmed by 0 bases and the J gene end by 4 bases; junction bases not matched to a gene: 5. The V gene's germline CDR1 is KGHSH and CDR2 LQKENI. CDR3 sequence (DNA): TGTGCCAGCTCACCACCTCGGCTAGCGGTCACCGGGGAGCTGTTTTTT. Protein sequence: CASSPPRLAVTGELFF.

This clone was detected a few times. V usage is TRBV5-6 and J usage is TRBJ1-2, with D possibly being TRBD1 (6 bases). Trimming took 4 bases from V and 4 from J, leaving 11 bases between them. The CDR3 totals 13 residues. Germline V gives CDR1 SGHDT, CDR2 YYEEEE. The chain's CDR3 is CASSLQGFYGYTF. In nucleotides, the CDR3 is TGTGCCAGCAGCCTACAGGGTTTCTATGGCTACACCTTC.

The V gene is TRBV10-2, the J gene TRBJ2-1, with D perhaps TRBD2 (6 bases). The germline V gene has CDR1 WSHSY and CDR2 SAAADI. The CDR3 length is 14 residues. V was pared by 2 bases and J by 3 bases, with 8 bases between. The CDR3: CASSESGFYNEQFF. The CDR3, as DNA: TGCGCCAGCAGTGAGAGCGGGTTCTACAATGAGCAGTTCTTC.

This sequence joins TRBV24-1 and TRBJ2-5; D possibly corresponds to TRBD2 (6 bases). The CDR3 loop spans 15 amino acids. Looked up from germline, CDR1 is KGHDR and CDR2 is SFDVKD. Trimming shortened V by 4 bases and J by 2 bases, and 13 bases separated the two germline ends. The CDR3 DNA follows: TGTGCCACCAGTGACCGCCGAGGAGGGCAAGAGACCCAGTACTTC. It is translated as CATSDRRGGQETQYF.

The chain recombines TRBV27 with TRBJ1-5; no firm D call. With 10 bases removed from V and 0 bases from J, the gap between germline ends came to 13 bases. Looked up from germline, CDR1 is MNHEY and CDR2 is SMNVEV (reference sequence). The CDR3 spans 14 residues. DNA of the CDR3: TGTGCCACCGAGTTTCCTAATAGCAATCAGCCCCAGCATTTT. Translating it yields CATEFPNSNQPQHF.

This chain connects TRBV5-4 to TRBJ1-2, with D perhaps TRBD1 (6 bases). The CDR3 is 17 residues long. Per germline, CDR1 SGHNT and CDR2 YYREEE (reference sequence). V lost 3 bases, J lost 0 bases, and 18 bases lay in between. This CDR3 is CASSSDRTSLPNYGYTF. As DNA, the CDR3 is TGTGCCAGCAGCTCCGACAGGACCTCTCTTCCTAACTATGGCTACACCTTC.

This chain connects TRBV19 to TRBJ1-1; unclear D gene. The V gene lost 4 bases and the J gene lost 3 bases, with 15 bases spanning the gap. Germline V gene lookup returns CDR1 LNHDA and CDR2 SQIVND (reference sequence). This CDR3 spans 15 amino acids. The CDR3, as DNA: TGTGCCAGTAGTACTTCTCGGGGTGGGGACACTGAAGCTTTCTTT. Translation gives CASSTSRGGDTEAFF.

This chain links TRBV7-8 with TRBJ1-2, with D hard to call. CDR1 SGHVS and CDR2 FQNEAQ come from the germline V gene. Trimming shortened V by 1 base and J by 4 bases, and 10 bases separated the two germline ends. The CDR3 covers 14 residues. CDR3 loop: CASSLGAGSYGYTF. The CDR3 DNA reads as TGTGCCAGCAGCTTAGGAGCAGGAAGCTATGGCTACACCTTC. The variable domain in full, completed from reference TRBV7-8 and TRBJ1-2, reads GAGVSQSPRYKVAKRGQDVALRCDPISGHVSLFWYQQALGQGPEFLTYFQNEAQLDKSGLPSDRFFAERPEGSVSTLKIQRTQQEDSAVYLCASSLGAGSYGYTFGSGTRLTVV.

This chain links TRBV5-1 with TRBJ2-5, with a tentative D call TRBD1 (6 bases). CDR3 length: 15 amino acids. CDR1 is SGHRS and CDR2 is YFSETQ in the germline V gene. With 4 bases removed from V and 5 bases from J, the gap between germline ends came to 18 bases. The CDR3 nucleotides read TGCGCCAGCAGCACCGGGGACACAGGGTGGGAGACCCAGTACTTC. Residues: CASSTGDTGWETQYF.

The chain combines TRBV3-1 (or the pseudogene TRBV3-2) with TRBJ1-2, with 11 bases lining up with TRBD1. CDR3 length: 15 residues. After removal of 4 bases from V and 1 base from J, the junction contained 2 bases not matched to a gene. Germline V gene data show CDR1 as LGHDT and CDR2 as YNNKEL (reference sequence). CDR3 DNA sequence: TGTGCCAGCAGCCTTGGGACAGGGGGTAACTATGGCTACACCTTC. It specifies CASSLGTGGNYGYTF.

This chain links TRBV2 with TRBJ1-6, with D unclear. The CDR3 loop spans 14 amino acids. Germline loops: CDR1 SNHLY, CDR2 FYNNEI. The V and J ends lost 4 bases and 5 bases respectively, with 9 bases between them. CDR3 sequence: CASSVKHNNSPLHF. CDR3 nucleotide sequence: TGTGCCAGCAGTGTAAAGCATAATAATTCACCCCTCCACTTT.

The chain joins TRBV30 to TRBJ2-6; TRBD2 matches 7 bases. The CDR3 consists of 20 residues. J gave up 9 bases and V 3 bases, and 26 bases lay outside the gene matches. Germline assignment: CDR1 GTSNPN and CDR2 SVGIG (reference sequence). The CDR3 loop reads CAWSGGGYGQVHSDINVLTF. In DNA form, the CDR3 reads TGTGCCTGGAGCGGGGGAGGGTACGGGCAGGTGCACTCTGATATCAACGTCCTGACTTTC. Drawing the rest from reference TRBV30 and TRBJ2-6, the complete variable domain is SQTIHQWPATLVQPVGSPLSLECTVEGTSNPNLYWYRQAAGRGLQLLFYSVGIGQISSEVPQNLSASRPQDRQFILSSKKLLLSDSGFYLCAWSGGGYGQVHSDINVLTFGAGSRLTVL.

This clone was counted a single time. The chain employs TRBV28 and TRBJ2-3; D unresolved. The germline gives CDR1 MDHEN, CDR2 SYDVKM. V gave up 6 bases and J gave up 1 base, with 14 bases separating them. The CDR3 contains 15 residues. The CDR3: CASRITQTRTDTQYF. The CDR3 nucleotides read TGTGCCAGCAGAATAACACAAACACGCACAGATACGCAGTATTTT.

This chain joins TRBV29-1 and TRBJ1-1; D not certain. This CDR3 is 13 amino acids long. The germline CDR1 and CDR2 sequences are SQVTM and ANQGSEA. The V and J ends lost 6 bases and 0 bases respectively, with 11 bases between them. This CDR3 reads CSVVHNLNTEAFF. DNA of the CDR3: TGCAGCGTAGTACACAACCTGAACACTGAAGCTTTCTTT.

The J gene is TRBJ2-7, the V gene TRBV3-1 (or the pseudogene TRBV3-2); D may be TRBD2 (6 bases). The germline V gene encodes CDR1 LGHDT and CDR2 YNNKEL (reference sequence). The V end was cut by 1 base, the J end by 4 bases, with 14 bases between. The CDR3 loop spans 15 amino acids. CDR3 DNA: TGTGCCAGCAGCCAAGGAGGGACGGGGGTGTACGAGCAGTACTTC. Translated, it gives CASSQGGTGVYEQYF.

The chain has TRBV6-5 and TRBJ2-5; 7 nucleotides agree with TRBD1. This CDR3 has 15 amino acids. V shed 6 bases and J 1 base; nucleotides not matched to a gene: 8. Germline lookup yields CDR1 MNHEY and CDR2 SVGAGI. CDR3 amino acids: CASRPTGAGQETQYF. The CDR3 nucleotides are TGTGCCAGCAGGCCAACAGGGGCGGGCCAAGAGACCCAGTACTTC.

The J gene is TRBJ2-5, the V gene TRBV5-4, with a possible D match to TRBD2 (5 bases). CDR1 and CDR2 from the germline V gene are SGHNT and YYREEE (reference sequence). The CDR3 sequence is 12 residues long. V lost 4 bases and J lost 5, with 9 bases in between. CDR3 in amino acids: CASSTPGETQYF. CDR3 DNA sequence: TGTGCCAGCAGCACCCCGGGGGAGACCCAGTACTTC.

The chain combines TRBV27 with TRBJ2-2, with TRBD2 matching over 9 bases. Germline V gives CDR1 MNHEY, CDR2 SMNVEV (reference sequence). The V and J ends lost 5 bases and 3 bases, in that order; junction bases with no gene match: 7. The CDR3 is 16 amino acids. The DNA of the CDR3 is TGTGCCAGCAGTCGACGGCGGGGGGGCGACACCGGGGAGCTGTTTTTT. Its protein is CASSRRRGGDTGELFF.

The chain carries TRBV5-5 and TRBJ2-3; D perhaps matches TRBD1 (5 bases). V lost 0 bases and J 3 bases, leaving 8 bases between the germline ends. Germline-derived CDR1 and CDR2 are SGHKS and YYEKEE (reference sequence). CDR3 size: 14 residues. CDR3 loop: CASSLDRGTDTQYF. The CDR3 DNA reads TGTGCCAGCAGCTTGGATAGGGGTACAGATACGCAGTATTTT.

The chain links TRBV7-9 to TRBJ1-2; TRBD1 aligns across 8 bases. Germline V CDR1 and CDR2: SEHNR, FQNEAQ (reference sequence). J gave up 5 bases and V 5 bases, and 16 bases lay outside the gene matches. The CDR3 covers 17 residues. The CDR3: CASSPRARTGWLYGYTF. DNA of the CDR3: TGTGCCAGCAGCCCCAGAGCTCGGACAGGGTGGCTTTATGGCTACACCTTC.

The chain carries TRBV6-6 and TRBJ2-3; 8 bases match TRBD1. CDR1 and CDR2 (germline): MNHNY, SVGAGI (reference sequence). V trimming: 2 bases; J trimming: 6 bases; junction bases outside the gene matches: 7. The CDR3 totals 15 residues. DNA of the CDR3: TGTGCCAGCAGTTACCCGTGGACAGGGAAGGATACGCAGTATTTT. Translating it yields CASSYPWTGKDTQYF.

The chain uses TRBV12-3 or TRBV12-4 and TRBJ2-5; D unresolved. Trimming removed 6 bases from V and 7 bases from J, with 9 bases in between. The CDR3 sequence is 11 residues long. CDR3 sequence: CASSPSGTQYF. In DNA form, the CDR3 reads TGTGCCAGCAGCCCTTCCGGGACCCAGTACTTC.

The chain recombines TRBV5-1 with TRBJ2-5; TRBD2 matches 16 bases. The CDR3 has 17 amino acids. Germline CDR1 reads SGHRS; CDR2 reads YFSETQ. Trimming at V came to 4 bases and at J to 5 bases, leaving 8 bases not matched to a gene. CDR3 nucleotides: TGCGCCAGCAGCCCCGGGACTAGCGGGGGGGCCATGGAGACCCAGTACTTC. Its protein product is CASSPGTSGGAMETQYF.

The chain combines TRBV15 with TRBJ1-5; TRBD1 might be the D (6 bases). The CDR3 consists of 14 residues. Germline lookup yields CDR1 LNHNV and CDR2 YYDKDF (reference sequence). Trimming took 9 bases from V and 4 from J, leaving 16 bases between them. The CDR3 here is CATSQGLRNQPQHF. CDR3 in DNA: TGTGCCACGAGTCAGGGGCTACGGAATCAGCCCCAGCATTTT.

This chain joins TRBV5-1 and TRBJ2-2; D remains unclear. There are 15 residues in the CDR3. The germline gives CDR1 SGHRS, CDR2 YFSETQ. V lost 2 bases, J lost 5 bases, and 13 bases lay in between. CDR3 nucleotides: TGCGCCAGCAGCTTAGACACCCCCCAGACCGGGGAGCTGTTTTTT. This translates into CASSLDTPQTGELFF.

V and J are TRBV6-2 or TRBV6-3 and TRBJ2-7; 12 bases are a match to TRBD1. The CDR3 is 17 amino acids. Looked up from germline, CDR1 is MNHEY and CDR2 is SVGEGT. V lost 7 bases to trimming and J lost 1 base; unmatched junction nucleotides: 11. The CDR3 bases are TGTGCCAGCACCCCCGGGACAGGGGGCCTAAAGTCCTACGAGCAGTACTTC. Its translation: CASTPGTGGLKSYEQYF.

In nucleotides, the CDR3 is TGTGCCAGCAGCTTAGGCCCAGGGCGAGCCACTGAAGCTTTCTTT. It translates to CASSLGPGRATEAFF. The chain is built from TRBV11-3 and TRBJ1-1, with D possibly TRBD1 on 5 matching bases. Between the trimmed V and J ends, which lost 1 base and 4 bases, there was a span of 13 bases. CDR1 and CDR2 from the germline V gene are SGHNT and YENEEA. CDR3 length: 15 residues.

This sequence joins TRBV27 and TRBJ2-7, with 7 bases matching TRBD2. The V gene end was trimmed by 4 bases and the J gene end by 3 bases; junction bases not matched to a gene: 6. The V gene's germline CDR1 is MNHEY and CDR2 SMNVEV (reference sequence). This CDR3 has 14 amino acids. As DNA, the CDR3 is TGTGCCAGCAGTTCCGGGACTAAGGGCTACGAGCAGTACTTC. As protein: CASSSGTKGYEQYF.

This chain links TRBV2 with TRBJ1-2; 12 nucleotides line up with TRBD1. The CDR3 consists of 15 residues. CDR1 and CDR2 (germline): SNHLY, FYNNEI. J lost 8 bases, V lost 6 bases, and 10 bases had no gene match. For the CDR3, the DNA is TGTGCCAGCAGGTCCGGGACAGGGGGCTTGCGGGGCTACACCTTC. Amino acids: CASRSGTGGLRGYTF.

This rearrangement joins TRBV7-9 to TRBJ2-5; D unclear. Trimming took 0 bases from V and 0 from J, leaving 8 bases between them. The CDR3 is made up of 15 amino acids. The germline V gene has CDR1 SEHNR and CDR2 FQNEAQ (reference sequence). The CDR3 coding sequence is TGTGCCAGCAGCTTAGCGTCCGGGTACCAAGAGACCCAGTACTTC. Translation gives CASSLASGYQETQYF.

The V and J genes are TRBV28 and TRBJ1-5; TRBD1 might be the D (5 bases). Germline V CDR1 and CDR2: MDHEN, SYDVKM. The CDR3 is 12 residues long. Trimming stripped 8 bases from V and 2 bases from J, with 7 bases between. The CDR3 nucleotides read TGTGCCAGCGGGGGGGGCAATCAGCCCCAGCATTTT. Its protein product is CASGGGNQPQHF.